This T cell receptor beta chain came from a study of shared clonotypes between healthy human individuals (dated by TCRdb to 2018 to 2021). Notes on the research overall: Two women and a few men aged 18 to 49 years were included in the cohort. For each donor, three plates each were used for CD4 naive and CD4 memory, two plates were used for CD8 naive, and one plate was used for CD8 memory. To estimate repertoire size and how much clonotypes are shared between individuals, the study performed deep sequencing of blood TCR repertoires from 4 to 6 healthy adults. Different laboratories and diverse techniques were used to prepare libraries and sequence TCR repertoires, to increase sequencing depth and limit assay-specific biases. Leukapheresis yielded between about 0.85 and 9.5 billion PBMCs per donor.

Using the deep immunoSEQ assay, TCR CDR3 regions were amplified from genomic DNA by multiplex PCR. Genomic DNA extracted from each cell subset was distributed evenly over all wells of several immunoSEQ 96-well plates, and each plate served as one replicate. Each replicate PCR for sorted subsets received about 0.2 ug genomic DNA, equal to tens of thousands of T cell genomes. Purified libraries were measured with a Qubit 3.0 fluorometer, size-checked on a Bioanalyzer 2100, and measured again with the KAPA Library Quantification kit. Every immunoSEQ 96-well plate was sequenced on a separate single-read 150-cycle Illumina NextSeq 550 flow cell. Processing in the source paper ran as follows. Because the immunoSEQ output held only junctional sequences and lacked quality scores, the filtering could not match the filtering applied to full-length reads. Sequences were annotated with PyIR, a Python wrapper for IgBLAST v1.9, using IMGT germline references to assign V/J genes and CDR3. Reads with weak V/J assignments (E-value above 1e-6), missing CDR3, stop codons, out-of-frame junctions, or ambiguous translated residues were removed. V3J clonotypes were defined as sequences sharing an identical inferred V gene, J gene, and CDR3 amino acid sequence. The percentage overlap between two repertoires was calculated by dividing the number of shared unique clonotypes by the size of the smaller repertoire. Repertoire richness was assessed with RTK rarefaction, the Chao1 estimator, and Recon v2.1 estimates of unobserved clonotypes. For all TCRbeta clonotypes obtained by the gDNA method from four donors, generation probabilities were computed with OLGA. What TCRdb holds here is the immuneACCESS table cut down to in-frame rearrangements. Part of the clones is not present; checked against another copy, under half of the missing clones reflect an unresolved V gene, and the others are unexplained. V, J and clone size derive from that table, while D and trimming were established from the DNA sequence. The sample table lists around 640,000 clones, about 96% of them with a count of one. The ten top clones hold less than 0.12% of the sample.

About this clone itself: Which antigen it targets is not known. The sample holds no much larger clone one base away, and base qualities are not on file.

Here is what the overall study found, with its caveats: Higher generation probabilities were observed for clonotypes shared by all four sorted-subset donors than for non-shared clonotypes. Rarefaction of sorted-subset datasets indicated incomplete sequencing despite the large sequencing depth. Sampling was limited to blood, and TCR repertoires in tissue likely differ from TCR repertoires in blood. Across a few donors, around 5% of naive CD4, around 3.3% of naive CD8, around 2.5% of memory CD4, and approximately 0.42% of memory CD8 clonotypes were shared. Pairwise subsampling led to the expectation that sequencing depth would affect the degree of clonotype sharing among donors. Because the study included only a small number of donors, the genetic and exposure-history diversity represented was limited. Estimated clonotype richness was generally larger for naive than for memory subsets.

V is pared back by 1 base and J by 2 bases, with 9 bases lying between the germline termini. From a lookup of the germline V gene (reference sequence), CDR1 and CDR2 are MNHEY and SMNVEV. The CDR3 starts with the cysteine, ends with the phenylalanine, and has 14 residues. Of the read, only the CDR3 DNA is kept; its 42 bases are in frame from base 1. CD8 naive samples were CD45RO-negative cells positively selected for CCR7, giving a CD45RA+CCR7+ population that excluded TemRA cells. Healthy HIV-negative adults with no recently reported acute infections or vaccinations were included as donors. All donors were Caucasian adults living in Nashville, Tennessee, USA. Blood was obtained by leukapheresis, after which PBMCs were separated by Ficoll-Histopaque density gradient centrifugation and cryopreserved in liquid nitrogen vapor phase. Purity and quantity of every magnetically sorted T cell population were checked by analytical flow cytometry. Each sorted fraction had its genomic DNA isolated and then quantified by UV absorbance on a Nanodrop 2000c.

The chain joins TRBV27 to TRBJ2-7, with the D gene uncertain. The receptor was isolated from a woman aged 25 to 39 in good health. The source material was naive CD8+ T cells sorted from blood. The sample's cell subset or site label is to be understood as: CD45RA+CCR7+. The CDR3 sequence is CASSLYGPTYEQYF. The DNA sequence is given as TGTGCCAGCAGTTTATACGGGCCTACCTACGAGCAGTACTTC.